These 32 T cell receptor beta chains originate from one sample sequenced in a study of blood T cell repertoires in COVID-19. Here immunoSEQ multiplex PCR was the method, and the copy in TCRdb shows in-frame clones only, minus some. The table lists around 260,000 clones, approximately 91% of them singletons. Sequencing was performed on peripheral blood. These receptors were taken from a person aged 18 to 35 with COVID-19, enrolled during active disease.

The chain carries TRBV7-9 and TRBJ1-2; D perhaps matches TRBD1 (6 bases). The CDR3 runs 12 residues. V shed 5 bases and J shed 3 bases, with 7 bases lying between them. Germline V gene lookup returns CDR1 SEHNR and CDR2 FQNEAQ (reference sequence). CDR3 sequence reads: CASSPGDYGYTF. Here the CDR3 DNA reads TGTGCCAGCAGCCCAGGGGACTATGGCTACACCTTC.

This rearrangement joins TRBV3-1 (or the pseudogene TRBV3-2) to TRBJ2-7, with TRBD1 matching over 9 bases. This CDR3 contains 14 residues. V was clipped by 5 bases and J by 2 bases; unmatched bases: 4. Per the germline V gene, CDR1 is LGHDT and CDR2 is YNNKEL (reference sequence). CDR3 DNA sequence: TGTGCCAGCAGCGCCCGGGACAGGGCCTACGAGCAGTACTTC. It yields the protein CASSARDRAYEQYF.

The V call is TRBV28, the J call TRBJ1-5, with a possible D match to TRBD1 (6 bases). Germline assignment: CDR1 MDHEN and CDR2 SYDVKM. This CDR3 contains 13 residues. V lost 6 bases and J 3 bases, leaving 9 bases between the germline ends. CDR3 loop: CASRQGNNQPQHF. CDR3 DNA: TGTGCCAGCAGACAGGGAAACAATCAGCCCCAGCATTTT.

V is TRBV16 and J is TRBJ1-2; D is uncertain. The CDR3 consists of 14 residues. V was cut by 3 bases and J by 8 bases, with 16 bases left in between. Germline values: CDR1 KGHSY, CDR2 FQNENV. The CDR3 coding sequence is TGTGCCAGCAGCCAGACTGATTCAAAGGAAGGCTACACCTTC. It yields the protein CASSQTDSKEGYTF.

This chain joins TRBV9 and TRBJ2-5; 7 positions agree with TRBD1. Trimming cost V 4 bases and J 5 bases; bases outside gene matches: 8. The germline gives CDR1 SGDLS, CDR2 YYNGEE. This CDR3 has 14 residues. This chain's CDR3 is CASSTEGARETQYF. CDR3 nucleotides: TGTGCCAGCAGCACAGAGGGGGCTAGGGAGACCCAGTACTTC.

The chain links TRBV6-6 to TRBJ2-5, with 8 bases identical to TRBD2. The germline gives CDR1 MNHNY, CDR2 SVGAGI (reference sequence). The CDR3 is made up of 13 amino acids. Trimming took 8 bases from V and 7 from J; bases not matched to a gene: 9. This chain's CDR3 is CASHGQGLGTQYF. CDR3 DNA sequence: TGTGCCAGCCACGGGCAGGGACTAGGGACCCAGTACTTC.

This rearrangement joins TRBV7-2 to TRBJ2-5; tentatively, D is TRBD2 (5 bases). The CDR3 is made up of 16 amino acids. Per germline, CDR1 SGHTA and CDR2 FQGNSA. The V end was cut by 5 bases, the J end by 2 bases, with 18 bases between. The CDR3 region is CASSTAVSGGQETQYF. As DNA, the CDR3 is TGTGCCAGCAGCACCGCGGTCTCTGGCGGGCAAGAGACCCAGTACTTC.

V usage is TRBV6-5 and J usage is TRBJ2-6, with 7 bases that match TRBD1. The CDR3 sequence is 15 residues long. The trim removed 6 bases at V and 0 bases at J, leaving 2 bases unmatched. CDR1 MNHEY and CDR2 SVGAGI come from the germline V gene. Here the CDR3 reads CASRKGASGANVLTF. The CDR3 nucleotides are TGTGCCAGCAGGAAGGGGGCCTCTGGGGCCAACGTCCTGACTTTC.

The gene calls are TRBV28 and TRBJ1-2; 9 bases line up with TRBD1. J gave up 5 bases and V 2 bases, and 12 bases lay outside the gene matches. CDR1 is MDHEN, CDR2 SYDVKM, per germline. The CDR3 length is 17 residues. DNA for the CDR3: TGTGCCAGCAGTTTACTGCCGGGACAGGGTTCCGGGTATGGCTACACCTTC. Protein: CASSLLPGQGSGYGYTF.

This rearrangement joins TRBV11-2 to TRBJ1-1; the match to TRBD1 covers 8 bases. The CDR3 covers 15 residues. CDR1 SGHAT and CDR2 FQNNGV come from the germline V gene. V was clipped by 5 bases and J by 5 bases; unmatched bases: 10. The CDR3 region has the DNA TGTGCCAGCAGCACCCAGAACAGGGGGGAGACTGAAGCTTTCTTT. Translated: CASSTQNRGETEAFF.

The chain uses TRBV28 and TRBJ1-6; 8 nucleotides agree with TRBD1. The length of the CDR3 is 16 residues. Trimming at V came to 5 bases and at J to 5 bases, leaving 8 bases not matched to a gene. Per the germline V gene, CDR1 is MDHEN and CDR2 is SYDVKM. CDR3 in amino acids: CASSVQGAQDNSPLHF. In nucleotides, the CDR3 is TGTGCCAGCAGTGTCCAGGGGGCGCAGGATAATTCACCCCTCCACTTT.

The V gene is TRBV6-5, the J gene TRBJ1-2; 7 nucleotides align to TRBD1. This CDR3 region has 14 residues. The trim removed 10 bases at V and 4 bases at J, leaving 12 bases unmatched. Germline CDR1 and CDR2: MNHEY and SVGAGI. The CDR3 DNA is TGTGCCACCCTAGGGGGGACAGCCTTCTATGGCTACACCTTC. The encoded protein is CATLGGTAFYGYTF.

This clone has just one count. The chain is built from TRBV7-9 and TRBJ2-5, with D unclear. From germline, CDR1 is SEHNR and CDR2 FQNEAQ (reference sequence). The CDR3 loop spans 13 amino acids. V was cut by 4 bases and J by 4 bases, with 10 bases left in between. The CDR3 bases are TGTGCCAGCAGCTCGCCTTTGAGAGAGACCCAGTACTTC. Protein: CASSSPLRETQYF.

The chain recombines TRBV11-3 with TRBJ2-5, with D possibly being TRBD2 (6 bases). Per germline, CDR1 SGHNT and CDR2 YENEEA. Between the trimmed V and J ends, which lost 0 bases and 7 bases, there was a span of 6 bases. The CDR3 loop spans 12 amino acids. The CDR3 region is CASSLDGRTQYF. CDR3 nucleotides: TGTGCCAGCAGCTTAGACGGGAGGACCCAGTACTTC.

The rearrangement links TRBV7-6 to TRBJ2-5, with 12 bases matching TRBD2. CDR3 length equals 17 residues. The V gene end was trimmed by 1 base and the J gene end by 1 base; junction bases not matched to a gene: 4. Germline CDR1 is SGHVS and CDR2 is FNYEAQ. DNA for the CDR3: TGTGCCAGCAGCTTAGAAGCGGGACTAGCGGGCCAAGAGACCCAGTACTTC. It yields the protein CASSLEAGLAGQETQYF.

This clone was picked up one time. The chain uses TRBV7-3 and TRBJ2-1; no clear D. V shed 2 bases and J shed 0 bases, with 8 bases lying between them. In germline, CDR1 is SGHTA, CDR2 FQGTGA. The CDR3 consists of 15 residues. The CDR3 protein is CASSLSPSSYNEQFF. The CDR3 coding sequence is TGTGCCAGCAGCTTATCCCCGAGCTCCTACAATGAGCAGTTCTTC.

The J gene is TRBJ1-1, the V gene TRBV25-1; 8 bases match TRBD1. The CDR3 runs 13 residues. Germline CDR1 reads MGHDK; CDR2 reads SYGVNS. The V gene end was trimmed by 4 bases and the J gene end by 6 bases; junction bases not matched to a gene: 4. CDR3 nucleotide sequence: TGTGCCAGCAGTGGACAGGGGCTTGCTGAAGCTTTCTTT. This translates into CASSGQGLAEAFF.

J is TRBJ2-6 and V is TRBV7-9; D is perhaps TRBD2 (6 bases). The CDR3 has 19 residues. With 5 bases removed from V and 4 bases from J, the gap between germline ends came to 24 bases. Germline V gene lookup returns CDR1 SEHNR and CDR2 FQNEAQ (reference sequence). In DNA form, the CDR3 reads TGTGCCAGCAGCCCAAGAATAGGGGAGGCCCTTTCGGGGGCCAACGTCCTGACTTTC. It is translated as CASSPRIGEALSGANVLTF.

The rearrangement uses TRBV7-9 and TRBJ2-1; 11 bases map to TRBD2. CDR1 SEHNR and CDR2 FQNEAQ come from the germline V gene (reference sequence). The V segment lost 6 bases and the J segment 4 bases; nucleotides outside the gene matches: 8. CDR3 size: 16 residues. The CDR3 loop reads CASRSRTSGLYNEQFF. The CDR3 DNA reads as TGTGCCAGCAGATCACGGACTAGCGGGCTGTACAATGAGCAGTTCTTC.

The chain couples TRBV4-1 to TRBJ2-1; 11 nucleotides agree with TRBD1. The CDR3 spans 15 residues. Germline CDR1 MGHRA, CDR2 YSYEKL. The junction had 3 bases not matched to a gene; V was cut back by 4 bases and J by 4 bases. The CDR3: CASSLGQGVYNEQFF. CDR3 bases: TGCGCCAGCAGCCTGGGACAGGGGGTTTACAATGAGCAGTTCTTC.

V gene TRBV10-3 combines with J gene TRBJ1-2; possible D gene TRBD1, 6 bases. This CDR3 is 11 amino acids long. Germline V gives CDR1 ENHRY, CDR2 SYGVKD. V lost 11 bases and J lost 2, with 9 bases in between. The CDR3 DNA is TGTGCCTTACAGGGCAACTATGGCTACACCTTC. It encodes CALQGNYGYTF.

The table lists this clone with a few counts. The CDR3 protein is CASSQPGQGGIGPLHF. The CDR3 DNA follows: TGTGCCAGCAGCCAACCTGGACAGGGAGGAATTGGGCCCCTCCACTTT. The gene calls are TRBV3-1 (or the pseudogene TRBV3-2) and TRBJ1-6, with 8 bases matching TRBD1. The length of the CDR3 is 16 residues. The germline gives CDR1 LGHDT, CDR2 YNNKEL (reference sequence). The junction had 13 bases not matched to a gene; V was cut back by 2 bases and J by 13 bases.

CDR3 bases: TGTGCCAGCAGCCCTAGACAGGGGGCCGACCCCTATGGCTACACCTTC. It encodes CASSPRQGADPYGYTF. The rearrangement joins TRBV7-2 to TRBJ1-2; TRBD1 aligns across 10 bases. V shed 5 bases, J shed 4 bases, and the junction held 10 bases outside the gene matches. CDR3 length: 16 amino acids. Germline CDR1 is SGHTA and CDR2 is FQGNSA. The full variable domain, in which reference TRBV7-2 and TRBJ1-2 provide the parts outside the CDR3, is GAGVSQSPSNKVTEKGKDVELRCDPISGHTALYWYRQSLGQGLEFLIYFQGNSAPDKSGLPSDRFSAERTGGSVSTLTIQRTQQEDSAVYLCASSPRQGADPYGYTFGSGTRLTVV.

In its sample, this clone was seen once. CDR3 nucleotides: TGTGCCAGCAGCTTAGCGAGGGGGACAGTCTACAATGAGCAGTTCTTC. Protein sequence: CASSLARGTVYNEQFF. The chain is built from TRBV7-2 and TRBJ2-1; 7 bases are a match to TRBD1. Trimming at V came to 0 bases and at J to 3 bases, leaving 5 bases not matched to a gene. The germline V gene encodes CDR1 SGHTA and CDR2 FQGNSA. This CDR3 is built from 16 residues.

The chain carries TRBV18 and TRBJ1-4; 9 bases line up with TRBD1. The CDR3 is 15 residues long. Trimming cost V 4 bases and J 5 bases; bases outside gene matches: 5. From germline, CDR1 is KGHSH and CDR2 LQKENI. CDR3 coding DNA: TGTGCCAGCTCACTTTGGGACAGGGACAATGAAAAACTGTTTTTT. Protein product: CASSLWDRDNEKLFF.

CDR3 nucleotide sequence: TGTGCCAGCAGCGTAGGGGGGACTGACTACGAGCAGTACTTC. This gives the protein CASSVGGTDYEQYF. The chain carries TRBV9 and TRBJ2-7, with a possible D match to TRBD2 (6 bases). This CDR3 has 14 amino acids. Trimming shortened V by 0 bases and J by 3 bases, and 10 bases separated the two germline ends. In germline, CDR1 is SGDLS, CDR2 YYNGEE.

The chain combines TRBV12-3 or TRBV12-4 with TRBJ1-1; the D gene is possibly TRBD1 (5 bases). The CDR3 sequence is 13 residues long. V lost 4 bases and J 5 bases, leaving 11 bases between the germline ends. CDR3 DNA sequence: TGTGCCAGCAGTTACGGACAACCTACTGAAGCTTTCTTT. Encoded protein: CASSYGQPTEAFF.

V usage is TRBV5-1 and J usage is TRBJ1-1; 9 nucleotides agree with TRBD1. Germline V lookup: CDR1 SGHRS, CDR2 YFSETQ. This CDR3 comprises 16 residues. Trimming at V came to 4 bases and at J to 1 base, leaving 8 bases not matched to a gene. CDR3 sequence (DNA): TGCGCCAGCAGCCCGACAGGGGGAGGGGGGAACACTGAAGCTTTCTTT. Encoded protein: CASSPTGGGGNTEAFF.

The gene calls are TRBV2 and TRBJ2-3, with 9 bases identical to TRBD1. CDR1 and CDR2 (germline): SNHLY, FYNNEI. J lost 0 bases, V lost 4 bases, and 5 bases had no gene match. This CDR3 spans 16 amino acids. Here the CDR3 reads CASSGGTGLSTDTQYF. As DNA, the CDR3 is TGTGCCAGCAGTGGAGGGACAGGGCTTAGCACAGATACGCAGTATTTT.

The V gene is TRBV24-1, the J gene TRBJ1-3, with no clear D. This CDR3 spans 12 amino acids. Per germline, CDR1 KGHDR and CDR2 SFDVKD. V was trimmed by 8 bases and J by 3 bases, leaving 7 bases between them. The CDR3 DNA follows: TGTGCCACCAAGGGAGATGGAAACACCATATATTTT. The encoded protein is CATKGDGNTIYF.

This chain uses TRBV5-4 with TRBJ2-5, with D maybe TRBD1 (5 bases). Deletions cut 0 bases from V and 10 bases from J, with 7 bases between. Germline CDR1 is SGHNT and CDR2 is YYREEE (reference sequence). This CDR3 spans 11 amino acids. The CDR3: CASSLGGRQYF. CDR3 DNA sequence: TGTGCCAGCAGCTTGGGGGGCCGCCAGTACTTC.

The chain is built from TRBV24-1 and TRBJ2-3, with TRBD2 matching over 8 bases. With 1 base clipped from V and 1 base from J, the junction kept 3 bases outside the gene matches. This CDR3 has 16 residues. Germline CDR1 is KGHDR and CDR2 is SFDVKD. CDR3 sequence (DNA): TGTGCCACCAGTGATTTTGCGGGAGGCGGCACAGATACGCAGTATTTT. It specifies CATSDFAGGGTDTQYF.